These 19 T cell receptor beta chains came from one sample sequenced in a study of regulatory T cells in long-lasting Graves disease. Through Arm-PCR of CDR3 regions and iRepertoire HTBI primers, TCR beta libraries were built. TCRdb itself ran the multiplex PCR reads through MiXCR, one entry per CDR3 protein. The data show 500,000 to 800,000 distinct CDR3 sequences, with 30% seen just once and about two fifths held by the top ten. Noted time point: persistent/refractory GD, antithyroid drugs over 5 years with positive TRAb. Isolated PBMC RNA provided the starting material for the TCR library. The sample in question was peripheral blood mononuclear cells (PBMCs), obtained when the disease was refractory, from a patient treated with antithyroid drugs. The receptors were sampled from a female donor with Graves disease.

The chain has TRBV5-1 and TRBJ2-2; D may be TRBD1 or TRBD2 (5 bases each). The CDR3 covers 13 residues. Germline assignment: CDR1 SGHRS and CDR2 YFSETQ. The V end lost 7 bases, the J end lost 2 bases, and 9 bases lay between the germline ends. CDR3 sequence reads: CASRDVNTGELFF. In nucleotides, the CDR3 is TGCGCCAGCCGGGACGTCAACACCGGGGAGCTGTTTTTT.

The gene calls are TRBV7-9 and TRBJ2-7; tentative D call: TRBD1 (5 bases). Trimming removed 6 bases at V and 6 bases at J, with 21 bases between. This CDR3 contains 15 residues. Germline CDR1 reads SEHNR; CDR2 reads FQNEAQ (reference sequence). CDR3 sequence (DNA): TGTGCCAGCAGAAGTCTCCAGGGTGCTGTGGGCGAGCAGTACTTC. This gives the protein CASRSLQGAVGEQYF.

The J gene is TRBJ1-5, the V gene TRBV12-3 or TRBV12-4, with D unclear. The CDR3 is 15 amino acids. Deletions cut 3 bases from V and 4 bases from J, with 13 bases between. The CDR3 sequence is CASSFWGIMNQPQHF. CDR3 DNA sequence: TGTGCCAGCAGTTTTTGGGGTATTATGAATCAGCCCCAGCATTTT.

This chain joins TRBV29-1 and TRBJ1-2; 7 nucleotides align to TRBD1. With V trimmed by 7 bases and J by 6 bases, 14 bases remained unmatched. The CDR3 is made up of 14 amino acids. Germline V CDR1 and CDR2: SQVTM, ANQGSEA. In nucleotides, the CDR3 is TGCAGCGCCAGCGTTGACAGGGTTACGGATGGCTACACCTTC. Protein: CSASVDRVTDGYTF.

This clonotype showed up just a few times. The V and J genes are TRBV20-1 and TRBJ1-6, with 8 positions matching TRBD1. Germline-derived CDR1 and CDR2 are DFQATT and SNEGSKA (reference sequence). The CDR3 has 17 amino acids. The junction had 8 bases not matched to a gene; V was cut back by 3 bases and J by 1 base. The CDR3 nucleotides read TGCAGTGCTAGTTCCAACAGGGGGAGATCCTATAATTCACCCCTCCACTTT. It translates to CSASSNRGRSYNSPLHF.

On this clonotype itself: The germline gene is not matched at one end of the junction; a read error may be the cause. This chain's CDR3 is CSARDTSTNEKLFF. The CDR3 nucleotides read TGCAGTGCCAGAGACACCTCAACTAATGAAAAACTGTTTTTT. The chain is built from TRBV20-1 and TRBJ1-4; D not certain. The length of the CDR3 is 14 residues. CDR1 and CDR2 (germline): DFQATT, SNEGSKA (reference sequence).

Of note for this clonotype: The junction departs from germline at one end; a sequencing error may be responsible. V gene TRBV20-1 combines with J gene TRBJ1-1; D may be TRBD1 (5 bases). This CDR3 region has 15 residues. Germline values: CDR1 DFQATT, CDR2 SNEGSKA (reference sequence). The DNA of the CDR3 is TGCAGTGCTAGCCCCTCCCAGGGACGGAACGCTGAAGCTTTCTTT. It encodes CSASPSQGRNAEAFF.

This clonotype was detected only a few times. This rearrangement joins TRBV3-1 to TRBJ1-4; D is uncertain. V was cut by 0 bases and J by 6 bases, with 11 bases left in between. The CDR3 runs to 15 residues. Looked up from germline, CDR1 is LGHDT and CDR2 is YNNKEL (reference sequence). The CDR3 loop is CASSQDIREYEKLFF. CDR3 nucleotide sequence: TGTGCCAGCAGCCAAGATATCAGAGAATATGAAAAACTGTTTTTT. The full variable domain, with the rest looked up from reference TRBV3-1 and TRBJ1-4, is DTAVSQTPKYLVTQMGNDKSIKCEQNLGHDTMYWYKQDSKKFLKIMFSYNNKELIINETVPNRFSPKSPDKAHLNLHINSLELGDSAVYFCASSQDIREYEKLFFGSGTQLSVL.

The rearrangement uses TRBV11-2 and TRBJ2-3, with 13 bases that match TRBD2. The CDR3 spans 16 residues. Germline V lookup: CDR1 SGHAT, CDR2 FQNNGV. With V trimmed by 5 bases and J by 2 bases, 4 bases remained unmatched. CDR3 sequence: CASSRTSGRLTDTQYF. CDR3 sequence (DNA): TGTGCCAGCAGCCGGACTAGCGGGAGACTCACAGATACGCAGTATTTT.

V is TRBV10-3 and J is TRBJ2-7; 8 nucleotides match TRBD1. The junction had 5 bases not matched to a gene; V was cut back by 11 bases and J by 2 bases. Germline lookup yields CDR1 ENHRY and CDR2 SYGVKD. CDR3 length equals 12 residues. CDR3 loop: CASGQGAYEQYF. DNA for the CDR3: TGTGCCTCCGGACAGGGAGCCTACGAGCAGTACTTC.

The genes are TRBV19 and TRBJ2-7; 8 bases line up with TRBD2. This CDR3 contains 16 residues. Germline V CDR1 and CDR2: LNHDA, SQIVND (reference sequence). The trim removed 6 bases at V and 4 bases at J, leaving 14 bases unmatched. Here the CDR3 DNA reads TGTGCCAGTAGCTGGACGGGAGGGAGGGCCTTTTACGAGCAGTACTTC. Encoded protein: CASSWTGGRAFYEQYF.

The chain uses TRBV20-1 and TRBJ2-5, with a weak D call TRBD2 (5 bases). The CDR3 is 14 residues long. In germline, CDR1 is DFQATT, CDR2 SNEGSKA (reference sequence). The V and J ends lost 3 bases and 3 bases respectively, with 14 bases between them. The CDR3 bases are TGCAGTGCTAGTCGAGCGGCTCCCGAAGAGACCCAGTACTTC. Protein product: CSASRAAPEETQYF.

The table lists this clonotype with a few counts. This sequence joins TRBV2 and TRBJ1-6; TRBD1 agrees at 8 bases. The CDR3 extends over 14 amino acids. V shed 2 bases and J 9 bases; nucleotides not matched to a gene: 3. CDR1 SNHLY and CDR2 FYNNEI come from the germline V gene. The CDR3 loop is CASSEPGGSSPLHF. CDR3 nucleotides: TGTGCCAGCAGTGAACCAGGGGGCAGTTCACCCCTCCACTTT.

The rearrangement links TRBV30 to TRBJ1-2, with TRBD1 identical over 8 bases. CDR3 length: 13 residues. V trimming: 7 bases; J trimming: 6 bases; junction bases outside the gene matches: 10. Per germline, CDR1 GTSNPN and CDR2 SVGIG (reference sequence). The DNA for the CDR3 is TGTGCCTTAGGCGTGGCAGGGGGCGATGGCTACACCTTC. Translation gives CALGVAGGDGYTF.

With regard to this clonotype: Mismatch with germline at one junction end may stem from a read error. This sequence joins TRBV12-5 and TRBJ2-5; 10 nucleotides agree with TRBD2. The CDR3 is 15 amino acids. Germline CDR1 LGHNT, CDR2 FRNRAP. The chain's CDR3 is CARNDLGLALGRGHF. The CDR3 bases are TGTGCTAGGAATGATCTGGGACTAGCGCTTGGTCGGGGACACTTC.

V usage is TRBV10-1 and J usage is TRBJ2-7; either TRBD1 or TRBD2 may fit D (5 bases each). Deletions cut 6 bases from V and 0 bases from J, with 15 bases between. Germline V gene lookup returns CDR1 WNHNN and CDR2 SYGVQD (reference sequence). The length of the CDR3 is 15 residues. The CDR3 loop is CASSLGRDHSYEQYF. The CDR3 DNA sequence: TGCGCCAGCAGCCTAGGCAGGGACCACTCCTACGAGCAGTACTTC.

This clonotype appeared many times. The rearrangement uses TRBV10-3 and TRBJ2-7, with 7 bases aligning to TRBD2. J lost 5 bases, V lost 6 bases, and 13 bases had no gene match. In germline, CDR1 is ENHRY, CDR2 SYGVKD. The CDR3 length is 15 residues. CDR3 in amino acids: CAISTTGTNRDEQYF. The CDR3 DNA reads TGTGCCATCAGCACAACCGGGACTAATCGTGACGAGCAGTACTTC.

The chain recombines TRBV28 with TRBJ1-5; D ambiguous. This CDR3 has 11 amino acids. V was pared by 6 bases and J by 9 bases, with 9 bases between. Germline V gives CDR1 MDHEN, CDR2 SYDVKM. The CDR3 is CASSVGRPQHF. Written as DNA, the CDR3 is TGTGCCAGCAGCGTCGGTAGGCCCCAGCATTTT.

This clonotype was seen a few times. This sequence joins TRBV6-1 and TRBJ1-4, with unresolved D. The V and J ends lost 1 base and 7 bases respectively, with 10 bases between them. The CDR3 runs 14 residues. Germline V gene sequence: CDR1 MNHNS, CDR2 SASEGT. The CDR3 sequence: CASSEVTAGEKLFF. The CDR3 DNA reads TGTGCCAGCAGTGAAGTTACAGCGGGTGAAAAACTGTTTTTT.